This T cell receptor (beta chain) was documented in a study of blood T cells in healthy people across ages. Germline V gene lookup returns CDR1 SQVTM and CDR2 ANQGSEA. V shed 7 bases, J shed 4 bases, and the junction held 8 bases outside the gene matches. This CDR3 has 13 amino acids. Healthy Russian Caucasian donors spanned ages about 6 to 100 years. This clonotype was recorded a few times. Combining a sample-barcoded 5' primer with a J-beta primer mix, a second PCR ran for roughly 6 to 12 cycles. TCRdb redid the calling of the 5' RACE reads with MiXCR, one entry per CDR3 protein. This sample carries approximately 900,000 distinct CDR3 sequences, 25% to 30% of them seen once, and the ten largest clones take roughly a tenth. These data also formed part of another study, on T cells of mothers and their children. From that second work: Slightly, though not significantly, more overlap was seen in related than in unrelated mother-child pairs.

The sample comprised blood. The chain has TRBV29-1 and TRBJ2-3; 7 bases agree with TRBD2. The clonotype was recovered from a woman aged 40 to 50 in good health. CDR3 bases: TGCAGCGCTAGGGAGGGAGGGGCAGATACGCAGTATTTT. Translated: CSAREGGADTQYF.